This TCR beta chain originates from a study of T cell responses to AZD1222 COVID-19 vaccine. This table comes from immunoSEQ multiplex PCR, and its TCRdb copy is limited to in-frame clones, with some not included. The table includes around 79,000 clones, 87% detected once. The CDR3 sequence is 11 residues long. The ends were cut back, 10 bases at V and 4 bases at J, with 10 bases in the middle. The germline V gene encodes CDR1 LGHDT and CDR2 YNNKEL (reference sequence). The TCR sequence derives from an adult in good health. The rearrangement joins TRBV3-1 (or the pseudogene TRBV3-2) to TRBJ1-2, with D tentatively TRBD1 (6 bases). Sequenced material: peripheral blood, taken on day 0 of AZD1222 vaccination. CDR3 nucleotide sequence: TGTGCCACAGGGGAGAGCTATGGCTACACCTTC. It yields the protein CATGESYGYTF.